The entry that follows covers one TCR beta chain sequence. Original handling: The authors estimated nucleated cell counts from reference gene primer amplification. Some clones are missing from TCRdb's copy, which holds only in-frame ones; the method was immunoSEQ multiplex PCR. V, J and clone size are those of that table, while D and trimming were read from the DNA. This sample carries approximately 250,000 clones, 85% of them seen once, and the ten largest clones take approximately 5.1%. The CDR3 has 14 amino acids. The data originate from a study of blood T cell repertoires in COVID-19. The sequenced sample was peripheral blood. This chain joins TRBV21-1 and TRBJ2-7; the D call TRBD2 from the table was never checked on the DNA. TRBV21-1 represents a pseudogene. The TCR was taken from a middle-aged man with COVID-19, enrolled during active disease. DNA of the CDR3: TGTGCCAGCAGCAAAGTAGCACGACTAAGCTCAAAGGACTTC. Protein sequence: CASSKVARLSSKDF.